This T cell receptor (beta chain) was identified in a study of T-cell memory formation after mild COVID-19. V lost 5 bases, J lost 5 bases, and 15 bases lay in between. The CDR3 consists of 14 residues. UMIs and sample barcodes were carried by the TCR alpha and TCR beta cDNA libraries that 5'RACE produced using constant-segment primers. TCRdb ran MiXCR on the 5' RACE reads and lists one entry per CDR3 protein. The table lists around 110,000 distinct CDR3 sequences, more than 15% of them singletons, with over 25% in the top ten. This clonotype occurred a few times. No antigen is known for it. Overall study findings and caveats: The second-wave clones peaking on day 37 were not confirmed as SARS-CoV-2-specific. A second wave expanding day 15 to 37 was CD4+-biased; contracting clones were balanced. Certain responding clones were present in pre-infection memory, suggesting participation of cross-reactive memory.

The receptor was isolated from an adult woman who had mild COVID-19 (a few samples of this study predate the infection). Cell type and time point are not known. The gene calls are TRBV12-3 or TRBV12-4 and TRBJ1-1; a possible D gene is TRBD1 (6 bases). Sequences were obtained from PBMCs or a T cell subset sorted from them (not recorded which). The CDR3 region is CASSLNLQGTEAFF. The CDR3 nucleotides read TGTGCCAGCAGTCTAAACTTACAGGGTACTGAAGCTTTCTTT.